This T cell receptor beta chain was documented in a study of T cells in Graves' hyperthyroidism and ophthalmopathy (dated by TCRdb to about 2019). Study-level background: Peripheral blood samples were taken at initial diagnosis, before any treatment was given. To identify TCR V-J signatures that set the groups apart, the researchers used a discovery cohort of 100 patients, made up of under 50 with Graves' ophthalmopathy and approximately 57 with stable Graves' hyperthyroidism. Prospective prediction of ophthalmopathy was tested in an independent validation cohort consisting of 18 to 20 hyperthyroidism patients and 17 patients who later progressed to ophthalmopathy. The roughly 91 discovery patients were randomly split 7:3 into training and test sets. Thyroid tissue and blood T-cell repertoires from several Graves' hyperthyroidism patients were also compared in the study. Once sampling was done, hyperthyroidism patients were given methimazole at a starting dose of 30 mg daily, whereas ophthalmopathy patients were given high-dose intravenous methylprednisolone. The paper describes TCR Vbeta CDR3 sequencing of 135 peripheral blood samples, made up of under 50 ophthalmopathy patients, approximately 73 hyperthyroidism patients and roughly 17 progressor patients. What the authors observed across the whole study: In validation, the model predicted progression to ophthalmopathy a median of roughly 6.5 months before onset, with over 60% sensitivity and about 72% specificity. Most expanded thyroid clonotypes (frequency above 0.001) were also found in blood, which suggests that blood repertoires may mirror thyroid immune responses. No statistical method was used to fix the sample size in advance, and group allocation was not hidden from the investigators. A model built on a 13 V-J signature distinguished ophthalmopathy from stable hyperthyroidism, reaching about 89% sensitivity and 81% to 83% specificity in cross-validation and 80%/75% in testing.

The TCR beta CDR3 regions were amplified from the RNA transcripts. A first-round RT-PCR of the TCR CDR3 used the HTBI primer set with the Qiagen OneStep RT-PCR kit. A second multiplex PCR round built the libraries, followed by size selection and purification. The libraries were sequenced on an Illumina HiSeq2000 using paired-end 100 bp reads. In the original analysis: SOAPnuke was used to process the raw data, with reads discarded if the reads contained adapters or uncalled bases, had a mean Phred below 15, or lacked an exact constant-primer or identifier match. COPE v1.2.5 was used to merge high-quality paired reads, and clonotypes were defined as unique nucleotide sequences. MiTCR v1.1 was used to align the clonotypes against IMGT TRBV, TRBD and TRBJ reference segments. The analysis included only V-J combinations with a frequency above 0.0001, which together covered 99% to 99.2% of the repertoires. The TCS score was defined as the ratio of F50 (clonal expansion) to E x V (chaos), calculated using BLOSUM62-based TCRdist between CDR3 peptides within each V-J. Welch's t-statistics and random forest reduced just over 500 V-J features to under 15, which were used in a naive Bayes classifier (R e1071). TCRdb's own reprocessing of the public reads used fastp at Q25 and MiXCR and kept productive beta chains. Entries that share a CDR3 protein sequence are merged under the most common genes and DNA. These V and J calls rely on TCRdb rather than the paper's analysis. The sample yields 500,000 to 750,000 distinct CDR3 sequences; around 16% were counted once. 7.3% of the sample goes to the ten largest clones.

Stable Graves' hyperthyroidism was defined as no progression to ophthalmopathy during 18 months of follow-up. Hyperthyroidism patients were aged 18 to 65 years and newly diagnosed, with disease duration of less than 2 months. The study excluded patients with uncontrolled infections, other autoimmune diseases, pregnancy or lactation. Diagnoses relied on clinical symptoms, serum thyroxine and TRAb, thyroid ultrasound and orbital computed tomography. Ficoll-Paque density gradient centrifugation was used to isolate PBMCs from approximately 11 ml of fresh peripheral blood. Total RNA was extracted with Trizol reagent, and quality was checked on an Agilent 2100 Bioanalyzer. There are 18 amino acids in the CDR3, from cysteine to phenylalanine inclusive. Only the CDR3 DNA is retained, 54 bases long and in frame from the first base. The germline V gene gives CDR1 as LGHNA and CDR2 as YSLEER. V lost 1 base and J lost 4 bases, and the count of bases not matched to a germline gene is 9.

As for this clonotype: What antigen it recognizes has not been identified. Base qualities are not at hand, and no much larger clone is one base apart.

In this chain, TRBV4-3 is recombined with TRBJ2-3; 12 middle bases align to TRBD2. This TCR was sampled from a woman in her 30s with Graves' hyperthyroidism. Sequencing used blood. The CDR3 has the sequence CASSQGPSASGRADTQYF. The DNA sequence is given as TGCGCCAGCAGCCAAGGCCCCTCGGCTAGCGGGAGGGCAGATACGCAGTATTTT.